The present TCR beta chain was sequenced within a study of patients and donors after allogeneic stem cell transplantation. Using its own MiXCR run on the RT-PCR reads, TCRdb lists one record per CDR3 protein. This sample has approximately 7,400 distinct CDR3 sequences, with 12% found just once. This clonotype has just a few counts. This CDR3 is built from 13 residues. Germline CDR1 SGHTA, CDR2 FQGNSA. Trimming shortened V by 5 bases and J by 4 bases, and 9 bases separated the two germline ends. Sequencing was carried out using blood, either unsorted or a sorted T cell fraction (not recorded which). The rearrangement links TRBV7-2 to TRBJ2-1; no definite D call. The sequence was collected from a human donor who was either an allogeneic HSCT recipient or a stem cell or donor lymphocyte infusion donor (not recorded which). It is not recorded whose cells these are; they may come from a transplant donor. CDR3 in DNA: TGTGCCAGCAGCCCCGGGTCTTACAATGAGCAGTTCTTC. This codes for CASSPGSYNEQFF.